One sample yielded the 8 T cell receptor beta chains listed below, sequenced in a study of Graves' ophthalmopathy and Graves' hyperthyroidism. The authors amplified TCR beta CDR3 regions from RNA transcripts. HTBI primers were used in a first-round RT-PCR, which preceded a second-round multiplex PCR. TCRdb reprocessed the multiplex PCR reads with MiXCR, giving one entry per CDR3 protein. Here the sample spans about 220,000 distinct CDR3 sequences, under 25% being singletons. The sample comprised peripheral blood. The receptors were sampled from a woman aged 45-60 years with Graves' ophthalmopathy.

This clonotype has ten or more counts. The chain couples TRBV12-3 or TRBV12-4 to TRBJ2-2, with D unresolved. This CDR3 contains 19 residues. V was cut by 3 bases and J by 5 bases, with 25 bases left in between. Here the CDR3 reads CASSFLSAMLMEKTGELFF. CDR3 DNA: TGTGCCAGCAGTTTTTTGAGTGCCATGCTCATGGAGAAAACCGGGGAGCTGTTTTTT.

DNA of the CDR3: TGTGCCAGCACCTTGGGGAGGGGCACTGAAGCTTTCTTT. It specifies CASTLGRGTEAFF. The chain is built from TRBV27 and TRBJ1-1, with D tentatively TRBD1 (5 bases). The CDR3 is 13 residues long. Trimming cost V 7 bases and J 4 bases, with 13 bases left between them. Germline CDR1 and CDR2: MNHEY and SMNVEV (reference sequence).

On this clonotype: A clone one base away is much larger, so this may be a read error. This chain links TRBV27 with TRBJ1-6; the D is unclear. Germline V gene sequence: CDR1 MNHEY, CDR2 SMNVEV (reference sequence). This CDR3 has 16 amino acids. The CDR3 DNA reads TGTGCCTGCAGTTACCTCCGAGGGTCGTCTGGCTCACCCCTCCACTTT. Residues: CACSYLRGSSGSPLHF.

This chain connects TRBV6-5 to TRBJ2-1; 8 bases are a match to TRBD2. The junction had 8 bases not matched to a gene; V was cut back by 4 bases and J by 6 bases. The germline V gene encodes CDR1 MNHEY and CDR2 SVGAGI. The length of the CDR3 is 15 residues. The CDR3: CASSSQPGLANEQFF. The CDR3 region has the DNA TGTGCCAGCAGTTCCCAACCTGGACTAGCCAATGAGCAGTTCTTC.

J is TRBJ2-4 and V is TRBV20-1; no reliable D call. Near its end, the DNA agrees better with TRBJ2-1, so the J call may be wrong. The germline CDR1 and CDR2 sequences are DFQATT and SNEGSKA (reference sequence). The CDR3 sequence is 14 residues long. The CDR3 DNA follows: TGCAGTGCTAGAGGCCGGTCGGGTGCCCGATCTCAGTTCTTC. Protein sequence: CSARGRSGARSQFF.

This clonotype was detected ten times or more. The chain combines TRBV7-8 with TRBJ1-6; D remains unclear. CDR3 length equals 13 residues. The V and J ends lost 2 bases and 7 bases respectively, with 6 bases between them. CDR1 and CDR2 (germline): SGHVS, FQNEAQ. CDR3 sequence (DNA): TGTGCCAGCAGCTTATCTGGGAATTCACCCCTCCACTTT. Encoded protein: CASSLSGNSPLHF. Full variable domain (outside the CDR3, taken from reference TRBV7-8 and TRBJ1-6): GAGVSQSPRYKVAKRGQDVALRCDPISGHVSLFWYQQALGQGPEFLTYFQNEAQLDKSGLPSDRFFAERPEGSVSTLKIQRTQQEDSAVYLCASSLSGNSPLHFGNGTRLTVT.

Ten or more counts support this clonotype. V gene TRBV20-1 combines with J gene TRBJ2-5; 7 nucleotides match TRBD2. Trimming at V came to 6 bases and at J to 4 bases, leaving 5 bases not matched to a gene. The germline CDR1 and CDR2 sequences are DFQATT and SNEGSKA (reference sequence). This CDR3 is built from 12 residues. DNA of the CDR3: TGCAGTGCCCTAACTAGCGTAGAGACCCAGTACTTC. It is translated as CSALTSVETQYF.

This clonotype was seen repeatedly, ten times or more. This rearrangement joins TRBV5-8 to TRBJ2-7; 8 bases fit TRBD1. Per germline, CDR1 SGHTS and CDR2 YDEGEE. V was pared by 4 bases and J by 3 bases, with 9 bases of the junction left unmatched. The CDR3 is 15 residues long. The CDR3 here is CASSKTGTGFYEQYF. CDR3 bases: TGTGCCAGCAGCAAGACCGGGACAGGCTTCTACGAGCAGTACTTC.